This T cell receptor beta chain was sequenced during a study of cytomegalovirus exposure and HLA in healthy donors. The CDR3 has 17 residues. From germline, CDR1 is MNHEY and CDR2 SMNVEV (reference sequence). The V end lost 10 bases, the J end lost 5 bases, and 26 bases lay between the germline ends. 13 Jbeta primers and 60 Vbeta primers were used for the PCR. Sequenced by immunoSEQ multiplex PCR; TCRdb stores in-frame clones only, minus some. The sample consists of about 140,000 clones, about 80% of them appearing once. This chain joins TRBV27 and TRBJ2-2, with a weak D call TRBD2 (6 bases). The sequenced sample consisted of PBMCs. The source of this sequence is a male donor in good health and CMV-seropositive. The DNA of the CDR3 is TGTGCCACCGCCTTGACTCCGGGACTCCAGAGGACCGGGGAGCTGTTTTTT. It is translated as CATALTPGLQRTGELFF.